The 23 T cell receptor gamma chains below were found in one sample sequenced in a study of human gamma delta and Vdelta1 T cells. TCRdb applied CATT to the PCR reads for clone calling. The data contain several thousand gamma-chain clones, around 42% of them singletons. What these receptors recognize is not known. Sequencing input: Vdelta1 gamma-delta T cells from blood grown in culture (DOT cells). Receptors originate from a human donor in good health.

J is TRGJ1 or TRGJ2 and V is TRGV9. CDR1 is GITISATS, CDR2 ISYDGTV, per germline (reference sequence). J was trimmed by 3 bases and V by 0 bases; bases with no gene match: 8. The CDR3 contains 15 residues. The CDR3 region has the DNA TGTGCCTTGTGGGAGGTGAAGACGGGTTATTATAAGAAACTCTTT. Translating gives CALWEVKTGYYKKLF.

V gene TRGV4 combines with J gene TRGJ1 or TRGJ2. This CDR3 has 12 residues. Unmatched junction bases numbered 6, after V lost 3 bases and J lost 7 bases. Germline V gene lookup returns CDR1 EGSTGY and CDR2 YDSYTSSV. For the CDR3, the DNA is TGTGCCACCTGGGATTTGGGGTATAAGAAACTCTTT. Its translation: CATWDLGYKKLF.

The called J gene is TRGJP1, whereas the V gene has no call. The length of the CDR3 is 12 residues. CDR3 nucleotides: TGCGCCTCGTTTCCCACTGGTTGGTTCAAGATATTT. This gives the protein CASFPTGWFKIF.

This clone was detected only a few times. The J gene is TRGJP1, the V gene TRGV5. Germline V gene sequence: CDR1 VINAFY, CDR2 YDVSNSKD. Trimming at V came to 0 bases and at J to 3 bases, leaving 4 bases not matched to a gene. The CDR3 extends over 15 amino acids. CDR3 nucleotides: TGTGCCACCTGGGACAGGCCCCCCACTGGTTGGTTCAAGATATTT. It codes for CATWDRPPTGWFKIF.

In its sample, this clone was seen a few times. This specimen includes other DNA sequences encoding the same CDR3. J is TRGJ1 or TRGJ2 and V is TRGV9. CDR1 and CDR2 from the germline V gene are GITISATS and ISYDGTV (reference sequence). CDR3 length equals 13 residues. V was clipped by 4 bases and J by 1 base; unmatched bases: 4. The CDR3 DNA is TGTGCCTTGTGGGAACCAAATTATTATAAGAAACTCTTT. Translating it yields CALWEPNYYKKLF.

J is TRGJ1 or TRGJ2 and V is TRGV2. This CDR3 comprises 13 residues. The trim removed 2 bases at V and 3 bases at J, leaving 4 bases unmatched. Germline CDR1 EGSNGY, CDR2 YDSYNSKV. CDR3 in amino acids: CATWDDLYYKKLF. The CDR3 DNA is TGTGCCACCTGGGACGACCTTTATTATAAGAAACTCTTT.

The chain links TRGV4 to TRGJP2. Trimming cost V 6 bases and J 0 bases; bases outside gene matches: 16. The CDR3 covers 18 residues. Looked up from germline, CDR1 is EGSTGY and CDR2 is YDSYTSSV. DNA of the CDR3: TGTGCCACCTGGCTAACGCAATGGGAAAATAGTAGTGATTGGATCAAGACGTTT. The encoded protein is CATWLTQWENSSDWIKTF.

In this sample, this clone turned up a few times. V usage is TRGV8 and J usage is TRGJP2. CDR1 is VENAVY and CDR2 is YDSYNSRV in the germline V gene. CDR3 size: 15 residues. V shed 1 base, J shed 3 bases, and the junction held 5 bases outside the gene matches. The CDR3 reads CATWDRIGSDWIKTF. The DNA for the CDR3 is TGTGCCACCTGGGATAGAATCGGTAGTGATTGGATCAAGACGTTT.

The chain links TRGV2 to TRGJ1 or TRGJ2. CDR1 EGSNGY and CDR2 YDSYNSKV come from the germline V gene. The CDR3 totals 16 residues. J lost 2 bases, V lost 2 bases, and 12 bases had no gene match. The CDR3 region has the DNA TGTGCCACCTGGGACGTCATCCCATCGGATTATTATAAGAAACTCTTT. This translates into CATWDVIPSDYYKKLF.

The V gene is TRGV5, the J gene TRGJ1 or TRGJ2. V lost 0 bases and J lost 5; bases outside the gene matches: 7. This CDR3 region has 14 residues. From germline, CDR1 is VINAFY and CDR2 YDVSNSKD. This CDR3 reads CATWDRREDYKKLF. For the CDR3, the DNA is TGTGCCACCTGGGACAGGCGTGAGGATTATAAGAAACTCTTT.

Remarks on this clone: Being one base from a much bigger clone, this may be a read error. The chain uses TRGV9 and TRGJ1 or TRGJ2. This CDR3 comprises 13 residues. With V trimmed by 3 bases and J by 0 bases, 2 bases remained unmatched. Germline lookup yields CDR1 GITISATS and CDR2 ISYDGTV (reference sequence). DNA of the CDR3: TGTGCCTTGTGGGAGCTGAATTATTATAAGAAACTCTTT. Amino acids: CALWELNYYKKLF.

This clone was picked up a small number of times. The J gene is TRGJ1 or TRGJ2, the V gene TRGV10. TRGV10 is filed as an ORF, its function uncertain. This CDR3 has 13 amino acids. J lost 2 bases, V lost 8 bases, and 7 bases had no gene match. The CDR3 DNA is TGTGCTGCGTGGGAAGGATATTATTATAAGAAACTCTTT. Translation gives CAAWEGYYYKKLF.

This clone was observed a handful of times. A read error may account for a junction end that differs from germline. This CDR3 is also generated by other DNA sequences in the sample. V gene TRGV4 combines with J gene TRGJ1 or TRGJ2. There are 11 residues in the CDR3. Germline V CDR1 and CDR2: EGSTGY, YDSYTSSV. The CDR3 nucleotides are TGTGCCACTTGGGATGCGGGTAAGAAACTCTTT. Protein: CATWDAGKKLF.

This clone was seen a handful of times. The J gene is TRGJ1 or TRGJ2, the V gene TRGV10. TRGV10 is an ORF; its function is uncertain. The trim removed 8 bases at V and 0 bases at J, leaving 11 bases unmatched. This CDR3 contains 15 residues. The DNA of the CDR3 is TGTGCTGCGTGGGATTCCGCTGGGAATTATTATAAGAAACTCTTT. This translates into CAAWDSAGNYYKKLF.

This chain joins TRGV2 and TRGJ1 or TRGJ2. The CDR3 totals 16 residues. Germline lookup yields CDR1 EGSNGY and CDR2 YDSYNSKV. V dropped 0 bases and J dropped 6; count of bases not matched to a gene: 14. The CDR3 bases are TGTGCCACCTGGGACGGGCGGGCGTCGAGGGTTTATAAGAAACTCTTT. Amino acids: CATWDGRASRVYKKLF.

This clone was seen only a few times. The V call is TRGV4, the J call TRGJ1 or TRGJ2. J lost 10 bases, V lost 4 bases, and 13 bases had no gene match. The CDR3 is 13 amino acids. CDR1 and CDR2 (germline): EGSTGY, YDSYTSSV. The CDR3 nucleotides are TGTGCCACCTGGGAAGATACCGGGGGGAAGAAACTCTTT. It encodes CATWEDTGGKKLF.

The genes are TRGV2 and TRGJ1 or TRGJ2. Germline trimming cut 0 bases from V and 7 bases from J; bases unmatched to any gene: 9. Germline CDR1 and CDR2: EGSNGY and YDSYNSKV. The CDR3 has 14 residues. CDR3 bases: TGTGCCACCTGGGACGGGCCGCGCAGATATAAGAAACTCTTT. Translated: CATWDGPRRYKKLF.

The V call is TRGV2, the J call TRGJ1 or TRGJ2. The CDR3 is made up of 13 amino acids. CDR1 and CDR2 (germline): EGSNGY, YDSYNSKV. The junction had 5 bases not matched to a gene; V was cut back by 0 bases and J by 6 bases. In DNA, the CDR3 is TGTGCCACCTGGGACGGGCCGCTTTATAAGAAACTCTTT. Translating gives CATWDGPLYKKLF.

This chain joins TRGV9 and TRGJ1 or TRGJ2. The CDR3 extends over 11 amino acids. Germline CDR1 and CDR2: GITISATS and ISYDGTV (reference sequence). The trim removed 5 bases at V and 6 bases at J, leaving 4 bases unmatched. CDR3 loop: CALWASYKKLF. The CDR3 DNA follows: TGTGCCTTGTGGGCGTCTTATAAGAAACTCTTT.

In this sample, this clone turned up a few times. The J gene is TRGJ1 or TRGJ2, the V gene TRGV2. With 0 bases clipped from V and 6 bases from J, the junction kept 11 bases outside the gene matches. Germline lookup yields CDR1 EGSNGY and CDR2 YDSYNSKV. There are 15 residues in the CDR3. The CDR3 sequence: CATWDGPGFGYKKLF. CDR3 DNA sequence: TGTGCCACCTGGGACGGGCCGGGTTTTGGTTATAAGAAACTCTTT.

J is TRGJ1 or TRGJ2 and V is TRGV4. The CDR3 totals 15 residues. Unmatched junction bases numbered 8, after V lost 1 base and J lost 2 bases. The germline V gene encodes CDR1 EGSTGY and CDR2 YDSYTSSV. CDR3: CATWDGPEHYYKKLF. Here the CDR3 DNA reads TGTGCCACCTGGGATGGTCCCGAACATTATTATAAGAAACTCTTT.

The J gene is TRGJP1, the V gene TRGV2. The CDR3 spans 17 residues. CDR1 and CDR2 (germline): EGSNGY, YDSYNSKV. Unmatched junction bases numbered 12, after V lost 0 bases and J lost 5 bases. DNA of the CDR3: TGTGCCACCTGGGACGGGCGGGGATCTACTACTGGTTGGTTCAAGATATTT. It encodes CATWDGRGSTTGWFKIF.

This clone showed up just a few times. The DNA is left out, because the CDR3 cannot be placed on it with certainty; the CDR3 is given as TCRdb lists it. The V call is TRGV11, the J call TRGJP1. TRGV11 qualifies as an ORF whose function is uncertain. The CDR3 length is 21 residues, termini included. The CDR3 sequence: CTTVPAGLGTTAHTTGWFKIF.